These 15 T cell receptor beta chains were all obtained from the same sample, sequenced in a study of T cell responses to AZD1222 COVID-19 vaccine. Using immunoSEQ multiplex PCR, the repertoire was profiled, and TCRdb retains in-frame clones only, with some absent. The sample has 150,000 to 200,000 clones; roughly 93% are singletons. Source: peripheral blood, taken on day 0 of AZD1222 vaccination. Receptors originate from an adult in good health.

This chain joins TRBV24-1 and TRBJ1-2; D may be TRBD1 (5 bases). Germline-derived CDR1 and CDR2 are KGHDR and SFDVKD. V lost 3 bases to trimming and J lost 3 bases, with 16 bases between them. The length of the CDR3 is 16 residues. The CDR3: CATSDPLLTGDYGYTF. The DNA for the CDR3 is TGTGCCACCAGTGATCCCCTCCTGACGGGGGACTATGGCTACACCTTC.

The chain is built from TRBV6-1 and TRBJ1-5; perhaps TRBD1 as D (5 bases). This CDR3 has 15 residues. CDR1 is MNHNS and CDR2 is SASEGT in the germline V gene. V lost 1 base and J lost 3, with 10 bases in between. In nucleotides, the CDR3 is TGTGCCAGCAGTGAAGTGGGACGATCCAATCAGCCCCAGCATTTT. Its translation is CASSEVGRSNQPQHF.

This chain links TRBV19 with TRBJ1-5; 8 nucleotides agree with TRBD1. Germline V gene data show CDR1 as LNHDA and CDR2 as SQIVND (reference sequence). The CDR3 has 13 amino acids. V was clipped by 11 bases and J by 2 bases; unmatched bases: 5. The CDR3 DNA is TGTGCCTCTACGACAGGGGGCAATCAGCCCCAGCATTTT. As protein: CASTTGGNQPQHF.

The DNA for the CDR3 is TGTGCCAGCAGCCAAGGGGGCGGCGCCCCACATGGCTACACCTTC. This sequence encodes CASSQGGGAPHGYTF. This sequence joins TRBV3-1 (or the pseudogene TRBV3-2) and TRBJ1-2, with D tentatively TRBD1 (5 bases). This CDR3 spans 15 amino acids. Trimming left V 1 base short and J 6 bases short, with 15 bases between. Looked up from germline, CDR1 is LGHDT and CDR2 is YNNKEL (reference sequence).

V usage is TRBV4-2 and J usage is TRBJ2-3; 9 bases fit TRBD2. The CDR3 loop spans 16 amino acids. The trim removed 4 bases at V and 0 bases at J, leaving 5 bases unmatched. Germline V gene lookup returns CDR1 LGHNA and CDR2 YNFKEQ. The CDR3 sequence: CASSPRAGGSTDTQYF. CDR3 coding DNA: TGTGCCAGCAGCCCCCGAGCGGGGGGAAGCACAGATACGCAGTATTTT.

This clone appeared once. The chain links TRBV18 to TRBJ2-5; TRBD2 aligns across 8 bases. Trimming removed 5 bases from V and 5 bases from J; junction bases left unmatched: 7. CDR3 length: 14 residues. Germline loops: CDR1 KGHSH, CDR2 LQKENI. CDR3 DNA: TGTGCCAGCTCATCCCGGACTAGCCGGGAGACCCAGTACTTC. Its translation: CASSSRTSRETQYF.

This chain connects TRBV11-2 to TRBJ1-1; D perhaps matches TRBD1 (6 bases). The CDR3 is 17 residues long. Between the trimmed V and J ends, which lost 2 bases and 1 base, there was a span of 17 bases. Per germline, CDR1 SGHAT and CDR2 FQNNGV. The CDR3 here is CASSLRGGHLKNTEAFF. As DNA, the CDR3 is TGTGCCAGCAGCTTAAGGGGGGGGCACCTGAAGAACACTGAAGCTTTCTTT.

The rearrangement links TRBV5-1 to TRBJ2-2; D ambiguous. Germline CDR1 SGHRS, CDR2 YFSETQ. V was pared by 3 bases and J by 0 bases, with 6 bases between. This CDR3 has 14 amino acids. The CDR3 protein is CASSSASNTGELFF. The CDR3 DNA reads TGCGCCAGCAGCTCTGCTTCGAACACCGGGGAGCTGTTTTTT.

This clone was counted a single time. V gene TRBV5-1 combines with J gene TRBJ2-7, with 8 bases lining up with TRBD1. The V gene's germline CDR1 is SGHRS and CDR2 YFSETQ. CDR3 length equals 16 residues. Trimming removed 1 base from V and 3 bases from J; junction bases left unmatched: 9. The CDR3 loop reads CASSLTLGQDIYEQYF. Written as DNA, the CDR3 is TGCGCCAGCAGCTTGACACTGGGACAGGACATCTACGAGCAGTACTTC.

The chain links TRBV3-1 (or the pseudogene TRBV3-2) to TRBJ1-1, with D hard to call. Looked up from germline, CDR1 is LGHDT and CDR2 is YNNKEL (reference sequence). CDR3 length equals 12 residues. Trimming removed 4 bases at V and 3 bases at J, with 6 bases between. CDR3 nucleotides: TGTGCCAGCAGCCGCGGATACACTGAAGCTTTCTTT. This gives the protein CASSRGYTEAFF.

CDR3 amino acids: CASSPRDSGTTKYEQYF. The CDR3 region has the DNA TGTGCCAGTAGTCCTCGTGATAGCGGGACAACTAAGTACGAGCAGTACTTC. V usage is TRBV19 and J usage is TRBJ2-7, with TRBD2 matching over 8 bases. Germline V gene lookup returns CDR1 LNHDA and CDR2 SQIVND (reference sequence). The CDR3 has 17 residues. Trimming at V came to 5 bases and at J to 4 bases, leaving 16 bases not matched to a gene.

Written as DNA, the CDR3 is TGTGCCAGCAGCTTAATTTCGGGTCCTCTGGTGTCTGGCTACACCTTC. Translated: CASSLISGPLVSGYTF. V is TRBV7-9 and J is TRBJ1-2; D is unresolved. CDR3 length: 16 amino acids. Trimming shortened V by 2 bases and J by 7 bases, and 20 bases separated the two germline ends. Germline assignment: CDR1 SEHNR and CDR2 FQNEAQ (reference sequence). Variable domain in full (rest from reference TRBV7-9 and TRBJ1-2): DTGVSQNPRHKITKRGQNVTFRCDPISEHNRLYWYRQTLGQGPEFLTYFQNEAQLEKSRLLSDRFSAERPKGSFSTLEIQRTEQGDSAMYLCASSLISGPLVSGYTFGSGTRLTVV.

The chain has TRBV6-7 and TRBJ1-5; 12 bases are a match to TRBD1. TRBV6-7 is an ORF, and what it does is uncertain. This CDR3 is 19 amino acids long. V gave up 3 bases and J gave up 0 bases; unmatched junction bases: 9. CDR3 DNA sequence: TGTGCCAGCAGTTATTTGGGACAGGGGGCGAGTTATAGCAATCAGCCCCAGCATTTT. Translated, it gives CASSYLGQGASYSNQPQHF.

In this sample, this clone turned up once. The CDR3 is CASSWGRGEAFF. The CDR3 DNA reads TGTGCCAGTAGTTGGGGGCGAGGTGAAGCTTTCTTT. The chain couples TRBV19 to TRBJ1-1, with TRBD1 as a possible D gene (6 bases). Trimming left V 5 bases short and J 7 bases short, with 11 bases between. The CDR3 covers 12 residues. Germline-derived CDR1 and CDR2 are LNHDA and SQIVND (reference sequence).

V usage is TRBV7-9 and J usage is TRBJ1-1; no definite D call. The germline V gene has CDR1 SEHNR and CDR2 FQNEAQ (reference sequence). This CDR3 contains 12 residues. V was pared by 4 bases and J by 6 bases, with 9 bases between. DNA for the CDR3: TGTGCCAGCAGCTGGAAAGGCTCTGAAGCTTTCTTT. This encodes CASSWKGSEAFF. Drawing the rest from reference TRBV7-9 and TRBJ1-1, the complete variable domain is DTGVSQNPRHKITKRGQNVTFRCDPISEHNRLYWYRQTLGQGPEFLTYFQNEAQLEKSRLLSDRFSAERPKGSFSTLEIQRTEQGDSAMYLCASSWKGSEAFFGQGTRLTVV.